The clone carrying this TCR beta chain was detected once. The V gene's germline CDR1 is LNHDA and CDR2 SQIVND (reference sequence). This CDR3 contains 13 residues. J lost 14 bases, V lost 0 bases, and 6 bases had no gene match. Data came from immunoSEQ multiplex PCR; TCRdb stores just in-frame clones and leaves some out. The sample lists 75,000 to 100,000 clones, roughly 92% seen once, with 2% to 2.5% in the top ten. This specimen belongs to a study of T cell changes during pregnancy in multiple sclerosis. Sequencing used peripheral blood, obtained after pregnancy. The gene calls are TRBV19 and TRBJ2-1; 8 bases agree with TRBD2. The TCR was taken from a female donor with multiple sclerosis, enrolled in a pregnancy study. CDR3 sequence reads: CASSIDRSGREFF. For the CDR3, the DNA is TGTGCCAGTAGTATAGATAGAAGCGGGAGAGAGTTCTTC.